The rows below give T cell receptor beta chains drawn from one sample of a study of TIL therapy for anti-PD-1-resistant metastatic lung cancer. Some clones are missing from TCRdb's copy, which holds only in-frame ones; the method was immunoSEQ multiplex PCR. This sample yields about 7,500 clones, of which over 65% are seen a single time; 7% to 8% belongs to the top ten. The material sequenced was tumor tissue, taken at baseline. The receptors were sampled from a person aged 25 to 85 with non-small cell lung cancer. Each CDR3 is given with its conserved first and last residue. Fields, in order: V gene, J gene, CDR3 length, clone size, D gene, CDR3 protein, CDR3 DNA. The D gene is left open where the match is weak. Clone size is given for some rows only: seen once, a few or many times, or a class if the clone is expanded.

TRBV7-9	TRBJ2-3	14	.	.	CASSFPLSLDTQYF	TGTGCCAGCAGCTTCCCCCTGAGCCTAGATACGCAGTATTTT
TRBV5-6	TRBJ1-4	14	few	TRBD1	CASSLGRGLEKLFF	TGTGCCAGCAGCTTGGGCAGGGGGCTTGAAAAACTGTTTTTT
TRBV28	TRBJ1-2	16	medium-sized	TRBD1	CASSEDRGPVFYGYTF	TGTGCCAGCAGTGAAGACAGGGGGCCAGTCTTCTATGGCTACACCTTC
TRBV5-1	TRBJ1-1	13	.	.	CASSLGQATEAFF	TGCGCCAGCAGCTTGGGACAGGCCACTGAAGCTTTCTTT
TRBV7-2	TRBJ2-7	15	.	.	CASSLARDGSYEQYF	TGTGCCAGCAGCTTAGCTCGGGACGGTTCCTACGAGCAGTACTTC
TRBV10-3	TRBJ2-4	16	.	.	CAISDLFTAAKNIQYF	TGTGCCATCAGTGACCTTTTCACTGCAGCCAAAAACATTCAGTACTTC
TRBV6-6	TRBJ2-3	14	few	.	CASSHSALGDTQYF	TGTGCCAGCAGCCACTCAGCCCTGGGAGATACGCAGTATTTT
TRBV29-1	TRBJ2-3	14	.	.	CSVESGALTDTQYF	TGCAGCGTTGAATCAGGGGCCCTCACAGATACGCAGTATTTT
TRBV7-2	TRBJ2-7	18	few	TRBD2	CASSFVGTSGSRGYEQYF	TGTGCCAGCAGCTTCGTGGGGACTAGCGGGAGTAGGGGCTACGAGCAGTACTTC
TRBV5-6	TRBJ1-2	15	.	.	CASSLAGQGGSGYTF	TGTGCCAGCAGCTTGGCCGGTCAGGGAGGGTCTGGCTACACCTTC
TRBV5-5	TRBJ2-6	19	.	.	CASSLEITGRLTGANVLTF	TGTGCCAGCAGCTTGGAAATAACCGGACGGCTAACTGGGGCCAACGTCCTGACTTTC
TRBV4-2	TRBJ2-1	16	.	TRBD2	CASSQTSGGADDEQFF	TGTGCCAGCAGCCAGACTAGCGGGGGGGCCGACGATGAGCAGTTCTTC
TRBV19	TRBJ2-3	15	.	TRBD2	CASSILAGRADTQYF	TGTGCCAGTAGTATTCTCGCGGGGAGGGCAGATACGCAGTATTTT
TRBV5-6	TRBJ1-2	12	once	.	CASSSAGDGYTF	TGTGCCAGCAGCTCGGCGGGGGATGGCTACACCTTC
TRBV5-1	TRBJ1-2	14	.	.	CASSLEQPFYGYTF	TGCGCCAGCAGCCTGGAACAGCCCTTCTATGGCTACACCTTC
TRBV10-3	TRBJ1-3	14	.	TRBD1	CAIRLGQGADTIYF	TGTGCCATCAGGTTGGGACAGGGGGCAGACACCATATATTTT
TRBV7-2	TRBJ2-7	16	.	TRBD2	CASSPRRLAGSYEQYF	TGTGCCAGCAGCCCAAGGAGACTAGCGGGGTCCTACGAGCAGTACTTC
TRBV5-1	TRBJ2-7	14	once	.	CASSAGTQGYEQYF	TGCGCCAGCAGCGCGGGGACTCAGGGTTACGAGCAGTACTTC
TRBV6-5	TRBJ1-2	11	.	.	CATRGVGGYTF	TGTGCCACTCGGGGGGTTGGTGGCTACACCTTC
TRBV19	TRBJ1-6	15	.	.	CASSPPAVYNSPLHF	TGTGCCAGTAGTCCCCCCGCGGTCTATAATTCACCCCTCCACTTT
TRBV10-3	TRBJ2-3	15	.	.	CAISRGVERADTQYF	TGTGCCATCAGCCGGGGAGTAGAGAGGGCAGATACGCAGTATTTT
TRBV28	TRBJ2-4	16	.	TRBD1	CASSIVQGAAKNIQYF	TGTGCCAGCAGTATCGTCCAGGGGGCAGCCAAAAACATTCAGTACTTC
TRBV7-9	TRBJ2-7	13	few	.	CASSLVQSYEQYF	TGTGCCAGCAGCTTAGTACAGTCCTACGAGCAGTACTTC
TRBV2	TRBJ1-3	16	.	.	CASSEEGFLAGNTIYF	TGTGCCAGCAGTGAAGAGGGCTTCCTGGCTGGAAACACCATATATTTT
TRBV10-3	TRBJ2-3	13	.	.	CAISEGSTDTQYF	TGTGCCATCAGTGAGGGCAGCACAGATACGCAGTATTTT
TRBV11-3	TRBJ1-1	15	.	.	CASSSNRLFPPDAFF	TGTGCCAGCAGCTCAAACAGGCTATTCCCCCCTGACGCTTTCTTT
TRBV7-3	TRBJ2-7	14	.	.	CASSLGQVPYEQYF	TGTGCCAGCAGCTTGGGTCAGGTCCCCTACGAGCAGTACTTC
TRBV7-9	TRBJ2-1	14	.	.	CASSLEGGYNEQFF	TGTGCCAGCAGCTTAGAAGGGGGATACAATGAGCAGTTCTTC
TRBV7-9	TRBJ2-3	15	.	.	CASSLLAPGTDTQYF	TGTGCCAGCAGCTTACTAGCACCCGGCACAGATACGCAGTATTTT
TRBV5-6	TRBJ1-3	18	.	.	CASSLGELRRLSGNTIYF	TGTGCCAGCAGCTTGGGGGAACTTAGACGCCTCTCTGGAAACACCATATATTTT